The 21 T cell receptor beta chains given below trace back to one sample, sequenced in a study of neoadjuvant anti-PD-1 for oral cavity cancer. Sequencing used immunoSEQ multiplex PCR; TCRdb keeps in-frame clones, though not all of them. The sample carries around 18,000 clones, 65% to 85% recorded once. The sequencing used PBMCs, collected before nivolumab (anti-PD-1) treatment. Receptors were obtained from a person between 40 and 85 years old with oral cavity squamous cell carcinoma.

The chain combines TRBV4-1 with TRBJ1-5, with no clear D. V gave up 3 bases and J gave up 5 bases, with 8 bases separating them. CDR3 length equals 13 residues. Per the germline V gene, CDR1 is MGHRA and CDR2 is YSYEKL. The CDR3 DNA follows: TGCGCCAGCAGCCAGGGAGAATATCAGCCCCAGCATTTT. Protein: CASSQGEYQPQHF.

The chain recombines TRBV6-5 with TRBJ1-5, with TRBD1 identical over 7 bases. The CDR3 totals 13 residues. Trimming removed 7 bases from V and 3 bases from J; junction bases left unmatched: 3. The germline CDR1 and CDR2 sequences are MNHEY and SVGAGI. CDR3 coding DNA: TGTGCCAGCAAACAGGGGTACAATCAGCCCCAGCATTTT. As protein: CASKQGYNQPQHF.

The V gene is TRBV30, the J gene TRBJ2-2; D is undetermined. CDR1 is GTSNPN, CDR2 SVGIG, per germline (reference sequence). Trimming took 3 bases from V and 0 from J, leaving 8 bases between them. This CDR3 has 14 residues. The CDR3 spells CAWRPAPNTGELFF. The CDR3 DNA is TGTGCCTGGAGGCCAGCCCCGAACACCGGGGAGCTGTTTTTT.

V usage is TRBV6-1 and J usage is TRBJ1-5, with a weak D call TRBD1 (6 bases). The CDR3 is 13 amino acids. The V gene's germline CDR1 is MNHNS and CDR2 SASEGT. Between the trimmed V and J ends, which lost 5 bases and 4 bases, there was a span of 9 bases. This CDR3 is CASSPDRNQPQHF. In DNA form, the CDR3 reads TGTGCCAGCAGTCCGGACAGAAATCAGCCCCAGCATTTT.

The genes are TRBV19 and TRBJ2-3, with 11 bases matching TRBD2. This CDR3 is 12 amino acids long. Germline V CDR1 and CDR2: LNHDA, SQIVND (reference sequence). V lost 6 bases and J lost 8; bases outside the gene matches: 1. The DNA for the CDR3 is TGTGCCAGTAGGGGGACTAGCGGTACGCAGTATTTT. It translates to CASRGTSGTQYF.

This clone came up once. The chain links TRBV11-2 to TRBJ2-7, with 12 bases lining up with TRBD2. The CDR3 has 20 amino acids. Germline CDR1 SGHAT, CDR2 FQNNGV. Trimming took 0 bases from V and 5 from J; bases not matched to a gene: 17. The DNA of the CDR3 is TGTGCCAGCAGCTTAGAAAGGGGGCTAGCGGGAGGGAATCGTATTCACGAGCAGTACTTC. It specifies CASSLERGLAGGNRIHEQYF.

The chain is built from TRBV4-1 and TRBJ1-1; D is uncertain. There are 12 residues in the CDR3. The ends were cut back, 0 bases at V and 6 bases at J, with 5 bases in the middle. Germline loops: CDR1 MGHRA, CDR2 YSYEKL. CDR3: CASSQDLSEAFF. The CDR3 DNA reads as TGCGCCAGCAGCCAAGATCTGTCTGAAGCTTTCTTT.

This chain links TRBV6-5 with TRBJ1-3, with 7 positions matching TRBD1. CDR3 length equals 14 residues. With 6 bases clipped from V and 4 bases from J, the junction kept 6 bases outside the gene matches. The V gene's germline CDR1 is MNHEY and CDR2 SVGAGI. The CDR3 reads CASRRTGDGNTIYF. The CDR3 nucleotides read TGTGCCAGCAGGCGTACAGGGGACGGAAACACCATATATTTT.

This chain uses TRBV6-5 with TRBJ2-1; TRBD2 matches 10 bases. J was trimmed by 8 bases and V by 8 bases; bases with no gene match: 12. Per the germline V gene, CDR1 is MNHEY and CDR2 is SVGAGI. CDR3 size: 15 residues. The CDR3, as DNA: TGTGCCAGCTCGCTTAGCGGGAGGTCGACGGATGAGCAGTTCTTC. It encodes CASSLSGRSTDEQFF.

This clone showed up just a few times. The chain couples TRBV18 to TRBJ1-2, with 9 bases identical to TRBD1. Per the germline V gene, CDR1 is KGHSH and CDR2 is LQKENI. The CDR3 contains 18 residues. The V segment lost 3 bases and the J segment 5 bases; nucleotides outside the gene matches: 16. This CDR3 is CASSPFQGQGLQGYGYTF. The CDR3 coding sequence is TGTGCCAGCTCACCCTTCCAAGGACAGGGGCTCCAAGGTTATGGCTACACCTTC. Full variable domain (remainder filled in from reference TRBV18 and TRBJ1-2): NAGVMQNPRHLVRRRGQEARLRCSPMKGHSHVYWYRQLPEEGLKFMVYLQKENIIDESGMPKERFSAEFPKEGPSILRIQQVVRGDSAAYFCASSPFQGQGLQGYGYTFGSGTRLTVV.

The chain has TRBV2 and TRBJ1-2; D is unclear. With 0 bases removed from V and 0 bases from J, the gap between germline ends came to 14 bases. CDR3 size: 17 residues. Germline V gene lookup returns CDR1 SNHLY and CDR2 FYNNEI. CDR3 nucleotides: TGTGCCAGCAGTGAAGCGCTACGGACCCAAGCTAACTATGGCTACACCTTC. It codes for CASSEALRTQANYGYTF.

Within the sample, this clone is large. This rearrangement joins TRBV2 to TRBJ2-2; D uncertain. The germline gives CDR1 SNHLY, CDR2 FYNNEI. The CDR3 is 12 amino acids. Trimming left V 2 bases short and J 8 bases short, with 6 bases between. The CDR3 coding sequence is TGTGCCAGCAGTGAACTTTCTGGGGAGCTGTTTTTT. Protein: CASSELSGELFF. Complete variable domain (other parts from reference TRBV2 and TRBJ2-2): EPEVTQTPSHQVTQMGQEVILRCVPISNHLYFYWYRQILGQKVEFLVSFYNNEISEKSEIFDDQFSVERPDGSNFTLKIRSTKLEDSAMYFCASSELSGELFFGEGSRLTVL.

The rearrangement uses TRBV5-8 and TRBJ2-1; D is uncertain. V was cut by 1 base and J by 7 bases, with 3 bases left in between. The germline gives CDR1 SGHTS, CDR2 YDEGEE. CDR3 length equals 11 residues. CDR3 sequence (DNA): TGTGCCAGCAGCTTGCATAATGAGCAGTTCTTC. It codes for CASSLHNEQFF.

The genes are TRBV29-1 and TRBJ2-7, with no clear D. The CDR3 is made up of 11 amino acids. Germline V gene data show CDR1 as SQVTM and CDR2 as ANQGSEA. The V and J ends lost 4 bases and 2 bases respectively, with 6 bases between them. This chain's CDR3 is CSVGQAYEQYF. The CDR3 coding sequence is TGCAGCGTTGGTCAGGCCTACGAGCAGTACTTC.

The table lists this clone with a count of one. V usage is TRBV6-4 and J usage is TRBJ2-3; 9 positions agree with TRBD2. The junction had 11 bases not matched to a gene; V was cut back by 7 bases and J by 0 bases. Germline assignment: CDR1 MRHNA and CDR2 SNTAGT. The CDR3 length is 17 residues. The CDR3 nucleotides read TGTGCCAGCACCCGAGGGGCTAGCGGGGATAGCACAGATACGCAGTATTTT. Amino acid sequence: CASTRGASGDSTDTQYF.

The chain joins TRBV7-3 to TRBJ2-3, with 9 positions matching TRBD2. In germline, CDR1 is SGHTA, CDR2 FQGTGA. The CDR3 sequence is 16 residues long. V was clipped by 1 base and J by 2 bases; unmatched bases: 4. CDR3 DNA: TGTGCCAGCAGCTTAATGGCGGGAGGGGTCACAGATACGCAGTATTTT. Encoded protein: CASSLMAGGVTDTQYF.

This clone turned up a few times. This chain links TRBV20-1 with TRBJ1-4; D unresolved. Trimming removed 1 base from V and 8 bases from J, with 5 bases in between. Germline values: CDR1 DFQATT, CDR2 SNEGSKA (reference sequence). This CDR3 has 11 amino acids. DNA for the CDR3: TGCAGTGCTAGAGGCGTGGAAAAACTGTTTTTT. Amino acids: CSARGVEKLFF.

This clone showed up just once. The chain combines TRBV5-4 with TRBJ2-7, with 8 bases aligning to TRBD2. The CDR3 has 15 residues. CDR1 SGHNT and CDR2 YYREEE come from the germline V gene (reference sequence). Trimming removed 4 bases from V and 2 bases from J; junction bases left unmatched: 8. The DNA for the CDR3 is TGTGCCAGCAGCCCGGGGGGGCGGGATGCCTACGAGCAGTACTTC. Translation: CASSPGGRDAYEQYF. Based on the CDR3 plus reference TRBV5-4 and TRBJ2-7, the full variable domain is ETGVTQSPTHLIKTRGQQVTLRCSSQSGHNTVSWYQQALGQGPQFIFQYYREEENGRGNFPPRFSGLQFPNYSSELNVNALELDDSALYLCASSPGGRDAYEQYFGPGTRLTVT.

The rearrangement uses TRBV5-1 and TRBJ2-7; 7 bases fit TRBD1. There are 15 residues in the CDR3. The germline gives CDR1 SGHRS, CDR2 YFSETQ. V lost 5 bases, J lost 5 bases, and 13 bases stayed unmatched. CDR3 sequence reads: CASRPQITGDHEQYF. CDR3 sequence (DNA): TGCGCCAGCAGACCTCAAATAACAGGGGACCACGAGCAGTACTTC.

The CDR3 DNA is TGTGCCTGGAGCTTACAGGGTACTGAAGCTTTCTTT. Protein product: CAWSLQGTEAFF. The chain links TRBV30 to TRBJ1-1, with a tentative D call TRBD1 (6 bases). The CDR3 is made up of 12 amino acids. Between the trimmed V and J ends, which lost 3 bases and 5 bases, there was a span of 10 bases. Germline CDR1 GTSNPN, CDR2 SVGIG (reference sequence).

This rearrangement joins TRBV20-1 to TRBJ2-5, with 7 nucleotides matching TRBD1. Germline V gene lookup returns CDR1 DFQATT and CDR2 SNEGSKA (reference sequence). CDR3 size: 11 residues. With 6 bases clipped from V and 5 bases from J, the junction kept 3 bases outside the gene matches. The CDR3 DNA sequence: TGCAGTGCGACAGGGAAGGAGACCCAGTACTTC. This gives the protein CSATGKETQYF.